A selection of T cell receptor beta chains follows, all from one sample in a study of response to subunit inactivated influenza vaccine. In TCRdb, the RT-PCR reads were re-called with MiXCR into one record per CDR3 protein. The table records approximately 700,000 distinct CDR3 sequences, approximately 14% of them present only once. The sequencing used PBMCs from blood, collected 11 to 12 days after vaccination. The receptors originated from a man aged 45-60 years who received an inactivated influenza vaccine. Each CDR3 is given with its conserved first and last residue. D genes are given only for firm matches. Clone size is not always given. Where it is, it says once, few, many or a class for expanded clones.

d_gene	abundance	v_gene	j_gene	CDR3aa	CDR3nt
TRBD2	.	TRBV4-3	TRBJ2-5	CASSQQRGETQYF	TGCGCCAGCAGCCAACAGCGGGGGGAGACCCAGTACTTC
.	.	TRBV15	TRBJ2-1	CATSRGETTGVNNEQFF	TGTGCCACCAGCAGAGGGGAGACGACGGGGGTTAACAATGAGCAGTTCTTC
TRBD2	.	TRBV29-1	TRBJ2-3	CSASAGGTDTQYF	TGCAGCGCCTCGGCGGGAGGCACAGATACGCAGTATTTT
.	.	TRBV27	TRBJ2-2	CASSHTRGELFF	TGTGCCAGCAGCCACACCCGGGGGGAGCTGTTTTTT
TRBD1	.	TRBV15	TRBJ2-1	CATSTYTGENEQFF	TGTGCCACCAGCACTTACACAGGGGAGAATGAGCAGTTCTTC
TRBD1	few	TRBV6-1	TRBJ1-1	CATIRDRMNTEAFF	TGTGCCACAATCCGGGACAGGATGAACACTGAAGCTTTCTTT
.	few	TRBV28	TRBJ1-6	CASSLLQLLVDNSPLHF	TGTGCCAGCAGTTTACTACAGCTACTAGTGGATAATTCACCCCTCCACTTT
.	few	TRBV2	TRBJ2-7	CASSRYTTYYEQYF	TGTGCCAGCAGCAGGTACACTACCTACTACGAGCAGTACTTC
.	many	TRBV29-1	TRBJ2-6	CSVASGANVLTF	TGCAGCGTCGCCTCTGGGGCCAACGTCCTGACTTTC
TRBD2	.	TRBV3-1	TRBJ2-1	CASSHAFSGRVSNEQFF	TGTGCCAGCAGCCACGCATTTAGCGGGAGGGTTTCAAATGAGCAGTTCTTC
.	many	TRBV7-2	TRBJ2-1	CASSRRQNNEQFF	TGTGCCAGCAGCAGACGGCAAAACAATGAGCAGTTCTTC
TRBD1	.	TRBV13	TRBJ2-5	CASSLTGEYQETQYF	TGTGCCAGCAGCTTGACAGGGGAGTACCAAGAGACCCAGTACTTC
.	few	TRBV5-1	TRBJ1-4	CASSTRSKEKLFF	TGCGCCAGCAGCACCAGATCTAAGGAAAAACTGTTTTTT
TRBD1	few	TRBV6-2/TRBV6-3	TRBJ1-5	CASSGTGHQPQHF	TGTGCCAGCAGTGGGACAGGGCATCAGCCCCAGCATTTT
.	.	TRBV10-2	TRBJ1-1	CASSDRIEAFF	TGCGCCAGCAGTGATAGGATAGAAGCTTTCTTT
.	.	TRBV29-1	TRBJ2-5	CSVIHRESKTQYF	TGCAGCGTTATTCACAGAGAATCAAAGACCCAGTACTTC
.	.	TRBV29-1	TRBJ2-7	CSARTDRYEQYF	TGCAGCGCTCGGACGGACCGTTACGAGCAGTACTTC
TRBD2	.	TRBV30	TRBJ2-5	CAWVRLAERETQYF	TGTGCCTGGGTACGACTAGCGGAAAGGGAGACCCAGTACTTC
.	many	TRBV7-2	TRBJ1-5	CASSPRGDQPQHF	TGTGCCAGCAGCCCCCGGGGGGATCAGCCCCAGCATTTT
.	many	TRBV7-2	TRBJ2-1	CASGRVFPLNEQFF	TGTGCCAGCGGCAGGGTTTTCCCTCTGAATGAGCAGTTCTTC
.	few	TRBV4-2	TRBJ2-3	CASSQALGLLSTDTQYF	TGTGCCAGCAGCCAAGCCCTGGGGCTACTGAGCACAGATACGCAGTATTTT
.	.	TRBV7-2	TRBJ1-6	CASSFRGAYNSPLHF	TGTGCCAGCAGCTTCAGGGGTGCCTATAATTCACCCCTCCACTTT
.	.	TRBV2	TRBJ1-5	CAGAVKGNQPQHF	TGTGCCGGAGCGGTGAAGGGCAATCAGCCCCAGCATTTT
.	few	TRBV15	TRBJ2-3	CATSRGPGVDTQYF	TGTGCCACCAGCAGGGGGCCGGGGGTGGATACGCAGTATTTT
TRBD1	many	TRBV28	TRBJ2-2	CASRTGPGELFF	TGTGCCAGCAGGACAGGGCCCGGGGAGCTGTTTTTT
TRBD1	few	TRBV6-1	TRBJ2-6	CASRDDPGTGAGANVLTF	TGTGCCAGCAGGGACGACCCCGGGACAGGGGCTGGGGCCAACGTCCTGACTTTC
TRBD1	few	TRBV12-3/TRBV12-4	TRBJ1-5	CASSGQGYQPQHF	TGTGCCAGCAGCGGACAGGGATATCAGCCCCAGCATTTT
.	.	TRBV7-9	TRBJ2-1	CASSSELVTDNEQFF	TGTGCCAGCAGCTCGGAACTAGTGACGGACAATGAGCAGTTCTTC
TRBD1	many	TRBV7-2	TRBJ2-3	CASSARQGRTDTQYF	TGTGCCAGCAGCGCTCGACAGGGGAGGACAGATACGCAGTATTTT
.	.	TRBV7-6	TRBJ2-3	CASSVESPITDTQYF	TGTGCCAGCAGCGTCGAATCCCCGATCACAGATACGCAGTATTTT
.	.	TRBV10-2	TRBJ2-7	CASSESPGAPYEQYF	TGCGCCAGCAGTGAGTCCCCGGGGGCCCCCTACGAGCAGTACTTC
.	many	TRBV27	TRBJ1-1	CASSLPNTEAFF	TGTGCCAGCAGTTTACCCAACACTGAAGCTTTCTTT
.	.	TRBV5-1	TRBJ1-6	CASSLRGMEGSPLHF	TGCGCCAGCAGCTTGAGAGGGATGGAAGGTTCACCCCTCCACTTT
.	few	TRBV5-1	TRBJ1-1	CASSLVGRPEEAFF	TGCGCCAGCAGCTTGGTCGGCAGGCCCGAAGAAGCTTTCTTT
TRBD2	.	TRBV12-5	TRBJ2-2	CASGIPTSGGGTGELFF	TGTGCTAGTGGGATACCGACTAGCGGGGGGGGCACCGGGGAGCTGTTTTTT
TRBD1	.	TRBV13	TRBJ2-1	CASSGDGTAYNEQFF	TGTGCCAGCAGTGGAGACGGGACAGCCTACAATGAGCAGTTCTTC
TRBD2	.	TRBV18	TRBJ2-1	CASSPTSGNNEQFF	TGTGCCAGCTCACCTACTAGCGGAAACAATGAGCAGTTCTTC
.	few	TRBV14	TRBJ2-7	CASSTQGTSQYF	TGTGCCAGCAGCACCCAGGGAACTTCGCAGTACTTC
TRBD2	few	TRBV28	TRBJ2-5	CASSAPAGLAETQYF	TGTGCCAGCAGTGCCCCTGCCGGACTAGCGGAGACCCAGTACTTC
.	.	TRBV19	TRBJ2-2	CASSIDPGLKGTGELFF	TGTGCCAGTAGTATAGACCCAGGGTTAAAGGGGACCGGGGAGCTGTTTTTT
TRBD1	few	TRBV20-1	TRBJ1-5	CSAPGGSNQPQHF	TGCAGTGCCCCAGGGGGCAGCAATCAGCCCCAGCATTTT
.	.	TRBV3-1	TRBJ2-7	CASSPGEGWSYEQYF	TGTGCCAGCAGCCCAGGGGAGGGATGGTCCTACGAGCAGTACTTC
.	few	TRBV6-1	TRBJ2-6	CASSASDSGANVLTF	TGTGCCAGCAGTGCATCAGACTCTGGGGCCAACGTCCTGACTTTC
.	few	TRBV18	TRBJ2-2	CASSTGELSTGELFF	TGTGCCAGCTCAACCGGGGAACTAAGCACCGGGGAGCTGTTTTTT
.	once	TRBV4-3	TRBJ1-5	CASSQDRDWRNQPQHF	TGCGCCAGCAGCCAAGATCGGGACTGGCGCAATCAGCCCCAGCATTTT
TRBD2	few	TRBV11-1	TRBJ2-6	CASSSSLAGRGGSGANVLTF	TGTGCCAGCAGCTCATCTCTCGCGGGGAGGGGCGGCTCTGGGGCCAACGTCCTGACTTTC
TRBD2	.	TRBV6-1	TRBJ2-1	CASSPWRGGLNEQFF	TGTGCCAGCAGCCCCTGGCGGGGGGGCCTCAATGAGCAGTTCTTC
TRBD2	.	TRBV7-2	TRBJ2-1	CASSFSGSFYNEQFF	TGTGCCAGCAGCTTCAGCGGGAGTTTCTACAATGAGCAGTTCTTC
.	.	TRBV29-1	TRBJ1-2	CSVTQGPINYGYTF	TGCAGCGTGACTCAAGGCCCGATCAACTATGGCTACACCTTC
TRBD1	many	TRBV29-1	TRBJ2-1	CSVERGRMGNEQFF	TGCAGCGTTGAAAGGGGGCGTATGGGGAATGAGCAGTTCTTC
.	.	TRBV6-2/TRBV6-3	TRBJ1-1	CASSYGGVNTEAFF	TGTGCCAGCAGTTATGGGGGCGTTAACACTGAAGCTTTCTTT
TRBD2	few	TRBV7-9	TRBJ2-7	CASTPQSGRPYEQYF	TGTGCCAGCACCCCGCAAAGCGGGAGGCCCTACGAGCAGTACTTC
.	few	TRBV7-2	TRBJ1-2	CASSLEGSRGGYGYTF	TGTGCCAGCAGCTTAGAGGGGTCCAGGGGTGGGTACGGCTACACCTTC
.	few	TRBV7-2	TRBJ1-5	CASSFRGSNQPQHF	TGTGCCAGCAGCTTCCGGGGTAGCAATCAGCCCCAGCATTTT
.	.	TRBV4-2	TRBJ2-3	CASSQEGGPADTQYF	TGTGCCAGCAGCCAAGAGGGGGGGCCCGCAGATACGCAGTATTTT
TRBD1	.	TRBV15	TRBJ2-7	CATSRAISGTGPSEQYF	TGTGCCACCAGCAGAGCGATCTCCGGGACAGGGCCCAGCGAGCAGTACTTC
.	.	TRBV28	TRBJ1-4	CASSLSSGQKLFF	TGTGCCAGCAGTTTATCTTCTGGACAAAAACTGTTTTTT
.	few	TRBV11-2	TRBJ2-3	CASSGRLGNVRTDTQYF	TGTGCCAGCAGCGGACGACTAGGAAATGTCAGGACAGATACGCAGTATTTT
TRBD1	few	TRBV29-1	TRBJ1-2	CSVPPGQGNYGYTF	TGCAGCGTCCCACCGGGACAGGGGAACTATGGCTACACCTTC
.	.	TRBV3-1	TRBJ2-1	CASSQVFNEQFF	TGTGCCAGCAGCCAAGTCTTCAATGAGCAGTTCTTC